This TCR beta chain was obtained from a study of blood T cell repertoires in COVID-19. This clone was recorded once. V trimming: 2 bases; J trimming: 7 bases; junction bases outside the gene matches: 6. Germline CDR1 reads MNHNS; CDR2 reads SASEGT. The CDR3 covers 15 residues. Using immunoSEQ multiplex PCR, the repertoire was profiled, and TCRdb retains in-frame clones only, with some absent. Here the sample spans 240,000 or so clones, about 68% being singletons. Sequencing was carried out using peripheral blood. This TCR was recovered from a woman older than 75 with acute or convalescent COVID-19. The chain links TRBV6-1 to TRBJ1-5; 9 bases match TRBD1. The chain's CDR3 is CASSETGQGSQPQHF. The CDR3 DNA is TGTGCCAGCAGTGAAACGGGACAGGGTTCCCAGCCCCAGCATTTT.